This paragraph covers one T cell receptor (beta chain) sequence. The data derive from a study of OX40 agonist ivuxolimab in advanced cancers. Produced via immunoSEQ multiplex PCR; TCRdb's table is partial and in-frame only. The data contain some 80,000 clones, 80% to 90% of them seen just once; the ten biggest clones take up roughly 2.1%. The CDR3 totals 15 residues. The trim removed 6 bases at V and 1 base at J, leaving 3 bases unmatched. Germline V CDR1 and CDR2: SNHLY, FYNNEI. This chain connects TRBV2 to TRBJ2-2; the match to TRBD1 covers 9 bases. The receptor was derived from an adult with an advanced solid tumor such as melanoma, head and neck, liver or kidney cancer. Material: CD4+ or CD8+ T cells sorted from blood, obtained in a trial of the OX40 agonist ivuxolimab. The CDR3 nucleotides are TGTGCCAGCAGACCGGGACAGGGGAACACCGGGGAGCTGTTTTTT. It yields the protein CASRPGQGNTGELFF.